The 18 T cell receptor beta chains below all came from one sample that was sequenced in a study of blood T cells in healthy people across ages. Through a sample-barcoded 5' primer and a J-beta primer mix, a second PCR was run for about 6 to 11 cycles. TCRdb fed the 5' RACE reads into MiXCR, producing one record per CDR3 protein. Of around 1,000,000 distinct CDR3 sequences in the sample, 20% to 25% are singletons; the top ten hold around 0.75%. A further study also used this sample, focusing on T cells of mothers and their children.

Sample: blood. The origin of the receptors is a girl aged 2 to 9 in good health.

This clonotype turned up a few times. The rearrangement uses TRBV7-9 and TRBJ2-7, with D maybe TRBD1 (5 bases). CDR1 is SEHNR and CDR2 is FQNEAQ in the germline V gene (reference sequence). The CDR3 spans 13 residues. Deletions cut 4 bases from V and 1 base from J, with 8 bases between. CDR3 region: CASSSQGSYEQYF. As DNA, the CDR3 is TGTGCCAGCAGCTCGCAGGGATCCTACGAGCAGTACTTC.

This clonotype was detected a few times. V gene TRBV12-5 combines with J gene TRBJ2-5; D gene ambiguous. The germline gives CDR1 LGHNT, CDR2 FRNRAP. Trimming removed 5 bases from V and 7 bases from J, with 8 bases in between. The CDR3 has 11 residues. CDR3 loop: CASGPVGTQYF. The CDR3 DNA follows: TGTGCTAGTGGTCCCGTCGGGACCCAGTACTTC.

This clonotype has a handful of counts. This chain joins TRBV6-5 and TRBJ2-5; 7 bases map to TRBD2. The germline gives CDR1 MNHEY, CDR2 SVGAGI. The CDR3 contains 14 residues. With V trimmed by 8 bases and J by 2 bases, 8 bases remained unmatched. The DNA of the CDR3 is TGTGCCAGCCTTTCGCCCGGGAGGCAAGAGACCCAGTACTTC. Its translation is CASLSPGRQETQYF.

The chain recombines TRBV3-1 with TRBJ2-1; TRBD2 might be the D (6 bases). Germline values: CDR1 LGHDT, CDR2 YNNKEL (reference sequence). V was shortened by 0 bases and J by 4 bases, with 10 bases between the two germline ends. The CDR3 is made up of 15 amino acids. In nucleotides, the CDR3 is TGTGCCAGCAGCCAAGACATCGGGACTTACAATGAGCAGTTCTTC. This sequence encodes CASSQDIGTYNEQFF.

This sequence joins TRBV4-2 and TRBJ2-1; 7 bases are a match to TRBD1. The CDR3 length is 15 residues. Per the germline V gene, CDR1 is LGHNA and CDR2 is YNFKEQ. The trim removed 3 bases at V and 3 bases at J, leaving 5 bases unmatched. This CDR3 is CASSHPDRDYNEQFF. The CDR3 nucleotides are TGTGCCAGCAGCCACCCCGACAGGGACTACAATGAGCAGTTCTTC.

This chain connects TRBV6-2 or TRBV6-3 to TRBJ1-1; the D gene is possibly TRBD1 (5 bases). Germline assignment: CDR1 MNHEY and CDR2 SVGEGT. The CDR3 contains 13 residues. The germline V and J ends were trimmed by 6 bases and 4 bases, with 12 bases remaining between them. The CDR3 is CASRRPGPTEAFF. For the CDR3, the DNA is TGTGCCAGCAGAAGACCAGGGCCCACTGAAGCTTTCTTT.

About this clonotype itself: The junction shows a germline mismatch at one end, possibly a read error. V is TRBV12-3 or TRBV12-4 and J is TRBJ2-1; D is unclear. The CDR3 runs 14 residues. The CDR3 bases are TGTGCCAGCACTTCCCCCTCTACGTCGAATGACCAGTTCTTC. This encodes CASTSPSTSNDQFF.

This clonotype came up a few times. The chain has TRBV9 and TRBJ2-7; 7 bases fit TRBD1. Germline V CDR1 and CDR2: SGDLS, YYNGEE. There are 16 residues in the CDR3. The J segment lost 2 bases and the V segment lost 4 bases, leaving 12 bases of the junction unmatched. The CDR3 loop reads CASSSSRGTATYEQYF. As DNA, the CDR3 is TGTGCCAGCAGCTCATCTCGAGGGACAGCTACCTACGAGCAGTACTTC.

This clonotype was counted a few times. The rearrangement uses TRBV20-1 and TRBJ2-7; D gene unclear. Germline V CDR1 and CDR2: DFQATT, SNEGSKA (reference sequence). Trimming took off 5 bases at V and 5 bases at J, with 4 bases between the two ends. The CDR3 runs to 9 residues. The CDR3: CSAGDEQYF. The DNA for the CDR3 is TGCAGTGCTGGGGACGAGCAGTACTTC.

The chain recombines TRBV2 with TRBJ2-1; 8 nucleotides line up with TRBD2. CDR3 length equals 14 residues. Germline V gives CDR1 SNHLY, CDR2 FYNNEI. With V trimmed by 5 bases and J by 6 bases, 6 bases remained unmatched. CDR3 protein: CASSHREGGNEQFF. CDR3 coding DNA: TGTGCCAGCAGTCACCGGGAGGGTGGCAATGAGCAGTTCTTC.

In this sample, this clonotype turned up a few times. Likely a read error: the CDR3 ends without its conserved phenylalanine or tryptophan. The chain has TRBV24-1 and TRBJ2-5, with D possibly TRBD1 on 7 matching bases. The DNA end favors TRBJ2-1, so the J call may be wrong. The CDR3 runs to 16 residues. The germline V gene encodes CDR1 KGHDR and CDR2 SFDVKD. The CDR3 DNA reads TGTGCCACCAGTGATCCCAGGGGGGAGTACCCCCATGGGCAGTTCCTC. It yields the protein CATSDPRGEYPHGQFL.

Concerning this clonotype itself: The junction differs from germline at one of its ends, possibly a read error. The chain employs TRBV3-1 and TRBJ2-5; possible D gene TRBD1, 5 bases. Germline lookup yields CDR1 LGHDT and CDR2 YNNKEL (reference sequence). There are 14 residues in the CDR3. CDR3 sequence: CAGRQRQSKETQYF. The CDR3 nucleotides read TGTGCCGGCAGACAGAGACAGTCTAAAGAGACCCAGTACTTC.

The chain joins TRBV5-5 to TRBJ2-1; maybe TRBD1 (6 bases). The length of the CDR3 is 16 residues. Germline CDR1 is SGHKS and CDR2 is YYEKEE (reference sequence). Trimming cost V 0 bases and J 2 bases, with 12 bases left between them. The CDR3 nucleotides read TGTGCCAGCAGCTTGGAGCGACAGGTAGCCTACAATGAGCAGTTCTTC. This gives the protein CASSLERQVAYNEQFF. The complete variable domain, with remaining parts taken from reference TRBV5-5 and TRBJ2-1, reads DAGVTQSPTHLIKTRGQQVTLRCSPISGHKSVSWYQQVLGQGPQFIFQYYEKEERGRGNFPDRFSARQFPNYSSELNVNALLLGDSALYLCASSLERQVAYNEQFFGPGTRLTVL.

This clonotype has a handful of counts. This rearrangement joins TRBV7-2 to TRBJ2-1; D might be TRBD2 (5 bases). The CDR3 runs to 13 residues. V lost 2 bases, J lost 10 bases, and 12 bases lay in between. Per the germline V gene, CDR1 is SGHTA and CDR2 is FQGNSA. CDR3 sequence: CASSLPSQSEQFF. CDR3 in DNA: TGTGCCAGCAGCTTACCTAGCCAGAGCGAGCAGTTCTTC.

The chain links TRBV11-2 to TRBJ2-5; D gene ambiguous. Germline CDR1 and CDR2: SGHAT and FQNNGV. The CDR3 is made up of 15 amino acids. Trimming took off 4 bases at V and 0 bases at J, with 12 bases between the two ends. The CDR3: CASSSGGFYQETQYF. The CDR3 coding sequence is TGTGCCAGCAGCTCAGGCGGCTTCTACCAAGAGACCCAGTACTTC. The variable domain in full, with the rest retrieved from reference TRBV11-2 and TRBJ2-5, is EAGVAQSPRYKIIEKRQSVAFWCNPISGHATLYWYQQILGQGPKLLIQFQNNGVVDDSQLPKDRFSAERLKGVDSTLKIQPAKLEDSAVYLCASSSGGFYQETQYFGPGTRLLVL.

The V and J genes are TRBV4-1 and TRBJ1-1; D may be TRBD1 (5 bases). The CDR3 runs to 15 residues. V gave up 4 bases and J gave up 2 bases, with 14 bases separating them. Germline V CDR1 and CDR2: MGHRA, YSYEKL. CDR3 in amino acids: CASSPHPQVNTEAFF. The CDR3 DNA reads TGCGCCAGCAGCCCACACCCACAGGTAAACACTGAAGCTTTCTTT.

This clonotype was counted only a few times. The genes are TRBV19 and TRBJ2-3; D not resolved. In germline, CDR1 is LNHDA, CDR2 SQIVND (reference sequence). The CDR3 has 16 amino acids. V was cut by 0 bases and J by 2 bases, with 12 bases left in between. Written as DNA, the CDR3 is TGTGCCAGTAGTATAGAGTTCTCCTTCTTCACAGATACGCAGTATTTT. It yields the protein CASSIEFSFFTDTQYF.

This chain uses TRBV5-6 with TRBJ2-7, with unresolved D. The end of the DNA is better explained by TRBJ2-1, so the J call may be wrong. The CDR3 contains 12 residues. Germline V lookup: CDR1 SGHDT, CDR2 YYEEEE. This CDR3 reads CASSLAPSEQFF. The CDR3 region has the DNA TGTGCCAGCAGCTTGGCCCCGAGTGAGCAGTTCTTC.